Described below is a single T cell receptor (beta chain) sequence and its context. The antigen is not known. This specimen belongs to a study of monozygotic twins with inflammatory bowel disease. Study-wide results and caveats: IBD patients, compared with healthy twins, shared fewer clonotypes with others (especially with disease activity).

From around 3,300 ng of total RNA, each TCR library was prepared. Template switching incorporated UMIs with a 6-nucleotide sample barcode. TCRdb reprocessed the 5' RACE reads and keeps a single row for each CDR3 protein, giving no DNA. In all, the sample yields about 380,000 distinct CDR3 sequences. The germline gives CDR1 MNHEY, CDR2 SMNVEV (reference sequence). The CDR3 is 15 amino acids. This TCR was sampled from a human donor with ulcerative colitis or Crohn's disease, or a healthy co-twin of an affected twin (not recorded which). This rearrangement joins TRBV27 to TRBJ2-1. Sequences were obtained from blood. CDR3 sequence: CASSFGGGLHNEQFF.